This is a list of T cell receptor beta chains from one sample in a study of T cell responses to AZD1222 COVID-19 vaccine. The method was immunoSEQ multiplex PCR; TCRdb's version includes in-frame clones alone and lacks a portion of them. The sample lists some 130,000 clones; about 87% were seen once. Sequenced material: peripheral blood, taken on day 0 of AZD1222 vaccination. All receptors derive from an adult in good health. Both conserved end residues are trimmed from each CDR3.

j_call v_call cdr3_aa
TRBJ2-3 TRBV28 ASSFSYGLAGVDTQY
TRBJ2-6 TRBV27 ASRALGGASGANVLT
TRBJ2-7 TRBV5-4 ASSLGAYEQY
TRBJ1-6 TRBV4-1 ASSRTDNSPLH
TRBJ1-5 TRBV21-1 ASSKDRDRGRNQPQH
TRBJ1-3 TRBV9 ASSVGGSSSGNTIY
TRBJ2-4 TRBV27 ASSQLGILVAKNIQY
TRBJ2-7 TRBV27 ASSLSVGLNEQY
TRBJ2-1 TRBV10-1 ASSETRTDYNEQF
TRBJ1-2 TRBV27 ASRQGEYGYT
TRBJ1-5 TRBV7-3 ASSLHGSNQPQH
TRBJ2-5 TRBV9 ASSAGLAGVETQY
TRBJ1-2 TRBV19 ASSIPGPGNYGYT
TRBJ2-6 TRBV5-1 ASSLGPKYSGANVLT
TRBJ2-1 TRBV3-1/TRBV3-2 ASSQFYEQF
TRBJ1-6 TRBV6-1 ASSEVREYNSPLH
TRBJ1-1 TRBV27 ASSSTAVNTEAF
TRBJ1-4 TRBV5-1 ASSLGPTDTGEKLF
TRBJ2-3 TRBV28 ASSLRGLGRDTQY
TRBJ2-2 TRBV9 ASSVQTTGELF
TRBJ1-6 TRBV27 ASSFDRVGSPLH
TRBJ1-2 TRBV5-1 ASSLETLGWVSGGYT
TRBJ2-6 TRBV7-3 ASSSGGSGANVLT
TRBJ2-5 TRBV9 ASSVSLGGAGETQY
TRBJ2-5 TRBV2 ASTAGQTQETQY
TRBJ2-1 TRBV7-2 ASSFGSGSSYNEQF
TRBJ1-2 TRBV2 ASIRGDSLYGYT
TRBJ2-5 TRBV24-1 ATRLGTLETQY
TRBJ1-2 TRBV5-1 ASSPGSLNYGYT
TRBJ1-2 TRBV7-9 ASSSTPKPTNYGYT
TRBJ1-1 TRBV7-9 ASSFVGVNTEAF
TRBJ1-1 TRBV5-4 ASSLWGYNTEAF
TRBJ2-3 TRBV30 ACNRGRTDTQY
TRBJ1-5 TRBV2 ASSRVNSNQPQH
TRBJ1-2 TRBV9 ASSPRQGGYGYT
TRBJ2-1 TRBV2 ASTIGERGEQF